This TCR beta chain is drawn from a study of T-cell reconstitution after alpha-beta-depleted transplantation in children. Preparing the TCRbeta library involved the use of unique molecular identifiers. In TCRdb, the PCR reads were re-called with MiXCR into one record per CDR3 protein. Among over 150,000 distinct CDR3 sequences listed, 11% were seen once. This clonotype was detected ten times or more. The antigen remains unidentified. Study-level results: Newly made T cells mostly supplied T-cell counts and diversity one year after transplant. In patients about two months after transplant, alpha-beta T cells reportedly arose from several hundred expanded graft clones.

The CDR3 is 13 residues long. The V gene's germline CDR1 is SGHRS and CDR2 YFSETQ. Deletions cut 7 bases from V and 6 bases from J, with 14 bases between. The V call is TRBV5-1, the J call TRBJ2-1, with a tentative D call TRBD2 (6 bases). The sample consisted of PBMCs, taken before TCRalphabeta/CD19-depleted stem cell transplant. This clonotype was obtained from a boy aged 2-9 years with acute myeloid leukemia, due to receive a stem cell transplant. CDR3 in amino acids: CASFGGPGNEQFF. CDR3 DNA: TGCGCCAGCTTTGGAGGGCCGGGCAATGAGCAGTTCTTC.